The T cell receptor beta chain described here comes from a study of shared clonotypes between healthy human individuals. Repertoires were generated with immunoSEQ multiplex PCR, while TCRdb's copy carries only in-frame clones and drops some. The sample includes hundreds of thousands of clones, under 80% seen only once; the top ten take less than 2%. Germline V gives CDR1 SEHNR, CDR2 FQNEAQ (reference sequence). V was cut by 3 bases and J by 6 bases, with 17 bases left in between. The CDR3 extends over 15 amino acids. The chain uses TRBV7-9 and TRBJ1-2, with D possibly being TRBD1 (5 bases). Sequenced material: memory CD4+ T cells sorted from blood. Stated subset: CD45RA-negative fraction. This sequence was found in a woman in her 30s in good health. The chain's CDR3 is CASSLGRSNVDGYTF. In DNA form, the CDR3 reads TGTGCCAGCAGCTTGGGACGGAGCAACGTTGATGGCTACACCTTC.